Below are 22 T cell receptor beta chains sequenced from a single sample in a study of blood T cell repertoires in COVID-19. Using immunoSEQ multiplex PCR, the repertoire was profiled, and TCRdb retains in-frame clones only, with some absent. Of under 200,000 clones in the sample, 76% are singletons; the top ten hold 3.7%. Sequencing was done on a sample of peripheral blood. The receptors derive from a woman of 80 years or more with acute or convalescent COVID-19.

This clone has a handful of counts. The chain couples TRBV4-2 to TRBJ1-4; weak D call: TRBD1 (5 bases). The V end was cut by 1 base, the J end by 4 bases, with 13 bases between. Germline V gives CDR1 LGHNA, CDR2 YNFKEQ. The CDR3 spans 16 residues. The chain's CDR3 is CASSQARGRDNEKLFF. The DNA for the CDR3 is TGTGCCAGCAGCCAAGCCCGGGGGAGGGATAATGAAAAACTGTTTTTT.

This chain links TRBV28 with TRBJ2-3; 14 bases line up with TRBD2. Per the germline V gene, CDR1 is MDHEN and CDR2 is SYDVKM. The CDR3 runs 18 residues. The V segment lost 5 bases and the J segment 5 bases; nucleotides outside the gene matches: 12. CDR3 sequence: CASSLNSLGLAGVDTQYF. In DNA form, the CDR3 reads TGTGCCAGCAGTCTTAACTCCCTGGGACTAGCGGGAGTAGATACGCAGTATTTT.

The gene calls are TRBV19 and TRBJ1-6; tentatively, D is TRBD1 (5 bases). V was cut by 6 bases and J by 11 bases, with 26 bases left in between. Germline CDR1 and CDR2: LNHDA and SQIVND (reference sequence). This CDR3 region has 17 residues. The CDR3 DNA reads TGTGCCAGTAGCAACCAGCCCCAGGGATACGAATTCGCACCCCTCCACTTT. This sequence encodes CASSNQPQGYEFAPLHF.

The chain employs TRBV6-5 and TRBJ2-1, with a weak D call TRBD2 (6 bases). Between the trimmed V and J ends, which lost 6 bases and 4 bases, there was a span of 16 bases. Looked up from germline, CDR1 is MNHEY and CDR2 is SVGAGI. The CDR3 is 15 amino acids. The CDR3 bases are TGTGCCAGCAGCGCGGGGTCCAATAAGTACAATGAGCAGTTCTTC. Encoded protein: CASSAGSNKYNEQFF.

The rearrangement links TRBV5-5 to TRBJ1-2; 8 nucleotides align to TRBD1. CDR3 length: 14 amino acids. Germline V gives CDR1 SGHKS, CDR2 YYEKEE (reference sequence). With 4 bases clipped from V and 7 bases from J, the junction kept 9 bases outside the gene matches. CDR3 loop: CASSLPDRAGGYTF. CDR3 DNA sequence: TGTGCCAGCAGCCTACCGGACAGGGCGGGTGGCTACACCTTC.

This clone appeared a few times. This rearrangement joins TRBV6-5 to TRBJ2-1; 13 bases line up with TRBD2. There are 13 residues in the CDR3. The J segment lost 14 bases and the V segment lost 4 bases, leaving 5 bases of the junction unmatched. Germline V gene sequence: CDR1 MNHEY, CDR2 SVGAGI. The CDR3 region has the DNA TGTGCCAGCAGTTCACTAGCGGGGGGGCACAAGTTCTTC. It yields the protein CASSSLAGGHKFF.

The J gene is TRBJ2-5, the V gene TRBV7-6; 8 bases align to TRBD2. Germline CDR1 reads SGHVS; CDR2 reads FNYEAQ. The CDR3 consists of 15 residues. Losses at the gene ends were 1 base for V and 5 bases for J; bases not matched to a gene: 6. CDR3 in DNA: TGTGCCAGCAGCTTAGTCGGGGGGGGCGGCGAGACCCAGTACTTC. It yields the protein CASSLVGGGGETQYF.

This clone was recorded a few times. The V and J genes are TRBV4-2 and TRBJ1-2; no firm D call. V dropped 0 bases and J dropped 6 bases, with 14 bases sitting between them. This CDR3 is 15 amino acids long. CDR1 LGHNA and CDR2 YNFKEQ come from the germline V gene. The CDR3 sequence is CASSQEEGRSDGYTF. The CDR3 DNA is TGTGCCAGCAGCCAAGAAGAGGGCCGCTCCGATGGCTACACCTTC.

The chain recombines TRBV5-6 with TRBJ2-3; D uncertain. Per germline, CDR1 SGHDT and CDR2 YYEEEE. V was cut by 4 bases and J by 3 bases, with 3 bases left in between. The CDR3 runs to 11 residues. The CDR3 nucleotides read TGTGCCAGCAGCCAGACAGATACGCAGTATTTT. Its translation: CASSQTDTQYF.

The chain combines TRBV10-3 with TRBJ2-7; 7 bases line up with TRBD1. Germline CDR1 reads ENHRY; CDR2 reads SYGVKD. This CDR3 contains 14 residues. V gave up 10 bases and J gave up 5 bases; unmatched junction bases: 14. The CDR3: CATKTGNTIDEQYF. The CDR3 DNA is TGTGCCACGAAGACAGGGAACACTATTGACGAGCAGTACTTC.

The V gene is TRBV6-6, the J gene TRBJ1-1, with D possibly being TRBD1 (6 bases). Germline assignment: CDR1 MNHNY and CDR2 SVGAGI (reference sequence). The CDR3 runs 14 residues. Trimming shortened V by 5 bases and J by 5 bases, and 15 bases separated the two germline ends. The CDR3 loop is CASSTPGGHTEAFF. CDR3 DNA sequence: TGTGCCAGCAGTACCCCGGGGGGGCATACTGAAGCTTTCTTT.

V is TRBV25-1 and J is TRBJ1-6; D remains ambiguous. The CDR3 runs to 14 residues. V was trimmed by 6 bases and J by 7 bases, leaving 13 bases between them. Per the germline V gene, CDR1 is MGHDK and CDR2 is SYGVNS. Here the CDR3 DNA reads TGTGCCAGCAGAGCCTCCCTGTTAAATTCACCCCTCCACTTT. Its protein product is CASRASLLNSPLHF.

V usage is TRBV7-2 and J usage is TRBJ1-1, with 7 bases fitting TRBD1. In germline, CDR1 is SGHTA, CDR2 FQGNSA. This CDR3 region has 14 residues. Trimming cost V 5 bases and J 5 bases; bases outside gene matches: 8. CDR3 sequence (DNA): TGTGCCAGCAGCACCCGACAGGGAGCGACTGAAGCTTTCTTT. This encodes CASSTRQGATEAFF.

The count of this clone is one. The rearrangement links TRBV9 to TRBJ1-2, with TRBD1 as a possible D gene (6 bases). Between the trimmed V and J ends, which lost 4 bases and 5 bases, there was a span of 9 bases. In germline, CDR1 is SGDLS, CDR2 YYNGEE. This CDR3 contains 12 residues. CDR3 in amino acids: CASSQTGYGYTF. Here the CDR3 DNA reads TGTGCCAGCAGCCAGACAGGATATGGCTACACCTTC.

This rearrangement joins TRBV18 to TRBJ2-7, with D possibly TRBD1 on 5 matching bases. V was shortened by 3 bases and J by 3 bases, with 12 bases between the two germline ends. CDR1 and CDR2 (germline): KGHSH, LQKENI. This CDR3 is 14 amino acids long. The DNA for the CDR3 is TGTGCCAGCTCACCCGGGCCAGGGAACTACGAGCAGTACTTC. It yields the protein CASSPGPGNYEQYF.

The CDR3 DNA is TGCGCCAGCAGCCAAGGGCATGGGGGGAGTAGGAATGAGCAGTTCTTC. Amino acid sequence: CASSQGHGGSRNEQFF. The chain employs TRBV4-1 and TRBJ2-1; TRBD2 might be the D (6 bases). Germline V gene data show CDR1 as MGHRA and CDR2 as YSYEKL. The CDR3 contains 16 residues. V was pared by 1 base and J by 7 bases, with 17 bases between.

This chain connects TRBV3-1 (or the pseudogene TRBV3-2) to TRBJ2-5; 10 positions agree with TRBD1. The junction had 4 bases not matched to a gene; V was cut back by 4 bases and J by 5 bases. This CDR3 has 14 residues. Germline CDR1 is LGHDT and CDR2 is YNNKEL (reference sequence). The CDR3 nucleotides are TGTGCCAGCAGCCTCCGGGACAGGGGTGAGACCCAGTACTTC. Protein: CASSLRDRGETQYF.

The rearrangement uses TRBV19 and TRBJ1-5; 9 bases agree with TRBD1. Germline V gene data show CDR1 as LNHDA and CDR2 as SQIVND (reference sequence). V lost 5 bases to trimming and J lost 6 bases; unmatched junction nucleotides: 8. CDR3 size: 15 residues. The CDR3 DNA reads TGTGCCAGTAGTGGAACAGGGGGCGCAGGTCAGCCCCAGCATTTT. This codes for CASSGTGGAGQPQHF.

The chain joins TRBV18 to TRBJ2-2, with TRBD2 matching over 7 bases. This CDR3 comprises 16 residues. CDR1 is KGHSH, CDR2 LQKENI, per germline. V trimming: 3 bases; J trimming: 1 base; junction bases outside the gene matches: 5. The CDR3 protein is CASSPKSGENTGELFF. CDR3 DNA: TGTGCCAGCTCACCTAAAAGCGGGGAGAACACCGGGGAGCTGTTTTTT.

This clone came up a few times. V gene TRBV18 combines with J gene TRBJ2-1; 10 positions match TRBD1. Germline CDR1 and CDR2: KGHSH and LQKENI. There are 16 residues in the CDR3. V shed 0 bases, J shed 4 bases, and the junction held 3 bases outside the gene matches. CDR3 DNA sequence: TGTGCCAGCTCACCACCGGGGACAGGGGTATACAATGAGCAGTTCTTC. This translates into CASSPPGTGVYNEQFF. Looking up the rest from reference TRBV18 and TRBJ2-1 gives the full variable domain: NAGVMQNPRHLVRRRGQEARLRCSPMKGHSHVYWYRQLPEEGLKFMVYLQKENIIDESGMPKERFSAEFPKEGPSILRIQQVVRGDSAAYFCASSPPGTGVYNEQFFGPGTRLTVL.

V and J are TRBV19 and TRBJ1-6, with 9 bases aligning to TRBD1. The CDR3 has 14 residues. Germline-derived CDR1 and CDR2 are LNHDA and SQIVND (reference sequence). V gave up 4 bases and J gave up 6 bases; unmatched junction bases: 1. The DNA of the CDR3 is TGTGCCAGTAGTAGGGGACAGGGTAATTCACCCCTCCACTTT. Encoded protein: CASSRGQGNSPLHF.

The CDR3 DNA follows: TGCGCCAGCAGCTTCAACGGGGGGAGAGATACGCAGTATTTT. Translation gives CASSFNGGRDTQYF. The rearrangement links TRBV5-1 to TRBJ2-3; TRBD2 matches 7 bases. Germline V lookup: CDR1 SGHRS, CDR2 YFSETQ. CDR3 size: 14 residues. J lost 5 bases, V lost 2 bases, and 5 bases had no gene match.